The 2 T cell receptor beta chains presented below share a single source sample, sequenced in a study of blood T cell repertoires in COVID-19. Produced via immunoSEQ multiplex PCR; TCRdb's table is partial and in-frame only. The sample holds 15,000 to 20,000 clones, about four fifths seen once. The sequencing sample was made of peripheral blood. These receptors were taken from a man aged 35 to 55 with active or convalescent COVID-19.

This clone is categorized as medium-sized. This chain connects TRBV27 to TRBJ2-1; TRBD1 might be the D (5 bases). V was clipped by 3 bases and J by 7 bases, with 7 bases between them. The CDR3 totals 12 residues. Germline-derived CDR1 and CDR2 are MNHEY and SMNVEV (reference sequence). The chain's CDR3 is CASSLKGNEQFF. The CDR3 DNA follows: TGTGCCAGCAGTTTGAAGGGGAATGAGCAGTTCTTC.

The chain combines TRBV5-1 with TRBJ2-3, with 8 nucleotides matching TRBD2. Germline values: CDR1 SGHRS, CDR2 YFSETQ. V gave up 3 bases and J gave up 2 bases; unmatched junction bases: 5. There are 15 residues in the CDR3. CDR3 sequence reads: CASSSGTRTTDTQYF. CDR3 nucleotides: TGCGCCAGCAGCTCCGGGACTAGAACCACAGATACGCAGTATTTT.